These T cell receptor beta chains were read from a single sample in a study of T cell responses to AZD1222 COVID-19 vaccine. Produced via immunoSEQ multiplex PCR; TCRdb's table is partial and in-frame only. The repertoire holds 95,000 to 150,000 clones, with 85% to 90% as singletons. The source was peripheral blood, collected on day 0 of AZD1222 vaccination. These TCRs come from an adult in good health. The CDR3 runs from the conserved cysteine through the conserved F or W. D genes are given only for firm matches. The listing skips clone size in some rows; elsewhere it reads once, few, many or a size class.

J gene,CDR3 length,D gene,clone size,V gene,CDR3 DNA,CDR3 protein
TRBJ1-3,14,-,-,TRBV5-1,TGCGCCAGCAGCTTTGACGGCTCTGGAAACACCATATATTTT,CASSFDGSGNTIYF
TRBJ2-3,17,TRBD2,once,TRBV7-2,TGTGCCAGCAGCTTGCGTTCGGGTAGCGGGGGGGCAGATACGCAGTATTTT,CASSLRSGSGGADTQYF
TRBJ2-2,12,TRBD1,once,TRBV5-6,TGTGCCAGCAGCCACAGGGGCGGGGAGCTGTTTTTT,CASSHRGGELFF
TRBJ2-1,12,-,-,TRBV14,TGTGCCAGCAGCCATGGGCACCGGGAGCAGTTCTTC,CASSHGHREQFF
TRBJ2-7,14,TRBD2,-,TRBV25-1,TGTGCCAGCAGTGCTAGCGGTTCCACCTACGAGCAGTACTTC,CASSASGSTYEQYF
TRBJ1-3,16,-,-,TRBV28,TGTGCCAGCAGTCGCCGCCCCATAGAATCAGGAAACACCATATATTTT,CASSRRPIESGNTIYF
TRBJ2-1,13,TRBD2,-,TRBV2,TGTGCCAGCGAGCGGGAGGGCCTCAATGAGCAGTTCTTC,CASEREGLNEQFF
TRBJ2-2,15,TRBD2,-,TRBV28,TGTGCCAGCAGTTGGGGCGGGAGTTTGTCCGGGGAGCTGTTTTTT,CASSWGGSLSGELFF
TRBJ1-1,11,-,-,TRBV5-5,TGTGCCAGCGAGCTTAGGACTGAAGCTTTCTTT,CASELRTEAFF
TRBJ1-1,15,-,-,TRBV4-3,TGCGCCAGCAGCCCGCGGGCGGCCGCGAACACTGAGGCTTTCTTT,CASSPRAAANTEAFF
TRBJ2-6,15,-,-,TRBV28,TGTGCCAGCAGTTTGGCAGGGGATGGGGCCAACGTCCTGACTTTC,CASSLAGDGANVLTF
TRBJ2-7,15,TRBD2,-,TRBV4-1,TGCGCCAGCAGCCAAGAAGGGACTAGCGCTCACGAGCAGTACTTC,CASSQEGTSAHEQYF
TRBJ2-5,13,TRBD2,-,TRBV5-1,TGCGCCAGTCGCGGGGGAACCCAAGAGACCCAGTACTTC,CASRGGTQETQYF
TRBJ2-7,14,-,-,TRBV9,TGTGCCAGCAGCGCCGGGACGGTGGCCTACGAGCAGTACTTC,CASSAGTVAYEQYF
TRBJ1-2,15,-,-,TRBV4-3,TGCGCCAGCAGCCAAGATGGGGGGGGAATCTATGGCTACACCTTC,CASSQDGGGIYGYTF
TRBJ2-1,14,TRBD1,-,TRBV5-1,TGCGCCAGCAGGCCGACACAGGGGGCTGGGGAGCAGTTCTTC,CASRPTQGAGEQFF
TRBJ2-7,18,-,once,TRBV7-6,TGTGCCAGCAGCTTAGGGGCGGTTGCAGGAGCCGCATCCTACGAGCAGTACTTC,CASSLGAVAGAASYEQYF
TRBJ2-1,17,TRBD2,few,TRBV7-2,TGTGCCAGCAGCCTTGCCCCGGGACTAGGGTTTTATGATGAGCAGTTCTTC,CASSLAPGLGFYDEQFF
TRBJ1-1,13,-,-,TRBV19,TGTGCCGAACCAGTTCGGGTGAACACTGAAGCTTTCTTT,CAEPVRVNTEAFF
TRBJ2-5,14,-,once,TRBV5-1,TGCGCCAGCAGCTTGGCGGGCCAGGGAGAGACCCAGTACTTC,CASSLAGQGETQYF
TRBJ2-3,17,-,-,TRBV9,TGTGCCAGCAGCGTTCCCAGGGGCCACTATAGCACAGATACGCAGTATTTT,CASSVPRGHYSTDTQYF
TRBJ2-7,14,-,few,TRBV6-2/TRBV6-3,TGTGCCAGCAGTAAGCGGTTAAATGACTACGAGCAGTACTTC,CASSKRLNDYEQYF
TRBJ2-7,17,-,-,TRBV10-3,TGTGCCATCAGTGGCCGGCTTATAGGGTCCGGGGGTTATAAGCAGTACTTC,CAISGRLIGSGGYKQYF
TRBJ1-1,15,-,few,TRBV5-1,TGCGCCAGCAGCGCCCAGGCAGGGGTGAACACTGAAGCTTTCTTT,CASSAQAGVNTEAFF
TRBJ1-2,11,-,-,TRBV28,TGTGCCAGTTCAGGGGAAGAGGGCTACACCTTC,CASSGEEGYTF
TRBJ1-6,16,TRBD1,-,TRBV27,TGTGCCAGCAGCTATACCGGGACAGAGTATAATTCACCCCTCCACTTT,CASSYTGTEYNSPLHF
TRBJ2-3,15,-,-,TRBV30,TGTGCCTGGGGACGACAGGTCTCGAGCACAGATACGCAGTATTTT,CAWGRQVSSTDTQYF
TRBJ1-1,14,-,few,TRBV5-1,TGCGCCAGCAGCTTGGAACCCTTAGACACTGAAGCTTTCTTT,CASSLEPLDTEAFF
TRBJ2-7,12,-,-,TRBV7-3,TGTGCCAGCAGCCCGAACACCTACGAGCAGTACTTC,CASSPNTYEQYF
TRBJ2-7,11,-,-,TRBV2,TGTGCCAGCAGTGAAATGGGGGGGCAGTACTTC,CASSEMGGQYF
TRBJ2-2,13,-,-,TRBV7-3,TGTGCCAGCAGCAGGACAGCAACCGGGGAGCTGTTTTTT,CASSRTATGELFF
TRBJ2-1,16,-,-,TRBV6-2/TRBV6-3,TGTGCCAGCAGTTACTCGGCCAGCAGCTCCTACAATGAGCAGTTCTTC,CASSYSASSSYNEQFF
TRBJ2-1,15,TRBD2,-,TRBV4-1,TGCGCCAGCAGCCTCACTAGCGGGGGGGGAAATGAGCAGTTCTTC,CASSLTSGGGNEQFF
TRBJ1-3,16,TRBD1,-,TRBV5-1,TGCGCCAGCAGCCCAGGGGGGTCGTATGCTGGAAACACCATATATTTT,CASSPGGSYAGNTIYF
TRBJ2-1,16,TRBD2,-,TRBV7-3,TGTGCCAGCAGCCCCGGACTAGCGGAATCCTACAATGAGCAGTTCTTC,CASSPGLAESYNEQFF
TRBJ1-4,13,-,-,TRBV12-3/TRBV12-4,TGTGCCAGCAGTCCCAATAACGCGGGAAAACTGTTTTTT,CASSPNNAGKLFF
TRBJ1-4,15,-,-,TRBV11-3,TGTGCCAGCAGTTACGTCCTCCGAACTAATGAAAAACTGTTTTTT,CASSYVLRTNEKLFF
TRBJ2-1,15,TRBD2,few,TRBV19,TGTGCCAGTGCCCTAGCGGGGGGCCTCTACAATGAGCAGTTCTTC,CASALAGGLYNEQFF
TRBJ2-7,11,-,-,TRBV5-8,TGTGCCAGCAGCTTCTCCTACGAGCAGTACTTC,CASSFSYEQYF
TRBJ2-5,17,TRBD2,-,TRBV10-3,TGTGCCATCAGCTACGGTTCTAGCGGGGGGGCCGTCGAGACCCAGTACTTC,CAISYGSSGGAVETQYF
TRBJ1-1,12,-,-,TRBV19,TGTGCCAGTAGTATTGCAGACACTGAAGCTTTCTTT,CASSIADTEAFF
TRBJ1-6,12,-,-,TRBV6-5,TGTGCCAGCAGTTACTCGGGTCGCGCCCTCCACTTT,CASSYSGRALHF
TRBJ2-2,15,TRBD2,-,TRBV7-3,TGTGCCAGCAGCCCCTTCGGGGGGAAGGGTGGGGAGCTGTTTTTT,CASSPFGGKGGELFF
TRBJ2-7,11,-,-,TRBV7-2,TGTGCCAGCAGCTTGAACTACGAGCAGTACTTC,CASSLNYEQYF
TRBJ1-5,11,-,-,TRBV27,TGTGCCAGCAGTTCGGACGGGACCCAGCATTTT,CASSSDGTQHF
TRBJ1-4,15,TRBD1,-,TRBV5-1,TGCGCCAGCAGCCGGGGGACAGCAACTAATGAAAAACTGTTTTTT,CASSRGTATNEKLFF
TRBJ1-2,13,-,-,TRBV6-6,TGTGCCAGCAAAGCGGGAGGGTTGGAAGGCTACACCTTC,CASKAGGLEGYTF
TRBJ1-1,14,-,-,TRBV4-3,TGCGCCAGCAGCGGGCGGGTCGAGAACACTGAAGCTTTCTTT,CASSGRVENTEAFF
TRBJ2-7,13,-,few,TRBV7-9,TGTGCCAGCAGGCAGGGGTCCTCCTACGAGCAGTACTTC,CASRQGSSYEQYF
TRBJ1-2,13,-,-,TRBV28,TGTGCCAGCAGTTTAACAGACAACTATGGCTACACCTTC,CASSLTDNYGYTF
TRBJ2-7,16,-,-,TRBV4-3,TGCGCCAGCAGCCAAGATAGGGGGGTCGGGCCCTACGAGCAGTACTTC,CASSQDRGVGPYEQYF